This TCR beta chain was retrieved from a study of monozygotic twins with inflammatory bowel disease. TCRalpha and TCRbeta cDNA went through two nested PCRs of around 15 and 9 cycles. TCRdb re-called the 5' RACE reads; one entry per CDR3 protein, DNA not given. The sample shows about 450,000 distinct CDR3 sequences, and roughly 2.3% sits with its ten largest clones. CDR3 length: 16 residues. Researchers collected over 2 ml of blood per donor. Sample: blood. The chain carries TRBV12-3 or TRBV12-4 and TRBJ2-1; TCRdb's D call, TRBD2, is unchecked because there is no DNA. This clonotype was sampled from a human donor with ulcerative colitis or Crohn's disease, or a healthy co-twin of an affected twin (not recorded which). Here the CDR3 reads CASSLGGLAGVIEQFF.